The entry below gives a single T cell receptor (beta chain) sequence along with its context. Its specificity is unknown. The entry originates in a study of T cell responses to AZD1222 COVID-19 vaccine. Regarding the study as a whole: Donor demographics were predominantly white British with a female majority; clonal diversity may be underestimated.

Between the trimmed V and J ends, which lost 4 bases and 6 bases, there was a span of 13 bases. This CDR3 has 14 residues. CDR1 and CDR2 (germline): MNHEY, SMNVEV (reference sequence). Data came from immunoSEQ multiplex PCR; TCRdb stores just in-frame clones and leaves some out. The sample includes about 150,000 clones, less than 95% of them seen just once. This chain uses TRBV27 with TRBJ1-5; D might be TRBD1 (5 bases). The starting material was peripheral blood, obtained on day 0 of AZD1222 vaccination. The clonotype comes from an adult in good health. The CDR3 DNA reads as TGTGCCAGCAGTTCTTGGGACGGGGGTCAGCCCCAGCATTTT. This encodes CASSSWDGGQPQHF.